This T cell receptor beta chain is drawn from a study of blood T cell repertoires in COVID-19. As for the study in general: The United States, Italy and Spain were the sources of the acute and convalescent COVID-19 samples. T cells, B-cell-depleted T cells, or PBMCs supplied cDNA or gDNA.

Trimming shortened V by 3 bases and J by 1 base, and 5 bases separated the two germline ends. From germline, CDR1 is SQVTM and CDR2 ANQGSEA. This CDR3 has 12 residues. Per the original methods: Scientists estimated how many nucleated cells there were by amplifying reference gene primers. Sequencing was performed with immunoSEQ multiplex PCR; in TCRdb, only in-frame clones are kept and a portion is missing. D and trimming were read from the DNA, whereas the V and J calls and clone size are those reported in that table. The sample consists of about 100,000 clones, just over 85% of them appearing once. What was sequenced was peripheral blood. The source of this sequence is a woman aged 60-70 years in a cohort sampled during active or convalescent COVID-19. The genes are TRBV29-1 and TRBJ2-3; D not resolved. CDR3 residues: CSVDSGTDTQYF. The DNA for the CDR3 is TGCAGCGTTGATTCGGGCACAGATACGCAGTATTTT.